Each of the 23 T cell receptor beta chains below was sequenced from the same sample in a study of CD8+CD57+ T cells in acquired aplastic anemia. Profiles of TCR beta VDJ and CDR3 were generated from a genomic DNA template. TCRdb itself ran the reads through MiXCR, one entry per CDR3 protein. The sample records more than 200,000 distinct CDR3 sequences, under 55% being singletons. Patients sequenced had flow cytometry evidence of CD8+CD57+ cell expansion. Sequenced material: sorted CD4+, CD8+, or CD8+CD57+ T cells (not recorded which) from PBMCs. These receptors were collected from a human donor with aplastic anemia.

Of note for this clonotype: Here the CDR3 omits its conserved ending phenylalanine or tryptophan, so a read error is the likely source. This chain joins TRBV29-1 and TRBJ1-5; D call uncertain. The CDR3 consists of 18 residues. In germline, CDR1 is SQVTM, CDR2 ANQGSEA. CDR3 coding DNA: TGCAGTGCTAGAGATAGACGGGAGGCCCTTTATAGCAATCAGCCCCAGCATTCA. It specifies CSARDRREALYSNQPQHS.

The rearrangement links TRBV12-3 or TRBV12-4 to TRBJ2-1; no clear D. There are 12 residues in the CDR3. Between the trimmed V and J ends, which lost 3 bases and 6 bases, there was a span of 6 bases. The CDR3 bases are TGTGCCAGCAGTTTTCACCCCAATGAGCAGTTCTTC. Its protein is CASSFHPNEQFF.

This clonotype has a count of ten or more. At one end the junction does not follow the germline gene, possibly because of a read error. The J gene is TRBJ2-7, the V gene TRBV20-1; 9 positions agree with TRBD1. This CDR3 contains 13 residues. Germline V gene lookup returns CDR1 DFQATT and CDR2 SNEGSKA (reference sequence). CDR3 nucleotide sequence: TGCAGTGCCAGAGGAGACAGGGGGTACGAGCAGTACTTC. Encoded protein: CSARGDRGYEQYF.

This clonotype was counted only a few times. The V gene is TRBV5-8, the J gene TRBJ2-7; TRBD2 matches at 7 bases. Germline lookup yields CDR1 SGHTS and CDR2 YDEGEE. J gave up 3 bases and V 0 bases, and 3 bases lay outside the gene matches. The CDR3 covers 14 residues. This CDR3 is CASSLAGRGYEQYF. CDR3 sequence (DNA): TGTGCCAGCAGCTTGGCGGGGAGGGGCTACGAGCAGTACTTC.

The CDR3, as DNA: TGCAGTGCTAGAGAGGGGCTAGCGGGGGGGAGCACAGATACGCAGTATTTT. Its protein product is CSAREGLAGGSTDTQYF. This rearrangement joins TRBV20-1 to TRBJ2-3; 12 bases are a match to TRBD2. This CDR3 comprises 17 residues. V shed 0 bases, J shed 0 bases, and the junction held 4 bases outside the gene matches. Germline CDR1 reads DFQATT; CDR2 reads SNEGSKA (reference sequence).

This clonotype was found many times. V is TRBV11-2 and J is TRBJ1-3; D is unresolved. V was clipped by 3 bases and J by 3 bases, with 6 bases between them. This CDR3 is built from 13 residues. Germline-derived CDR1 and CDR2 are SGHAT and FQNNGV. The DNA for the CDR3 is TGTGCCAGCAGCTTCTCTGTTGGAAACACCATATATTTT. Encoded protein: CASSFSVGNTIYF.

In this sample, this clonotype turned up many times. CDR3 sequence reads: CASSLVGQAAHSNQPQHF. The CDR3 DNA is TGCGCCAGCAGCTTGGTCGGCCAAGCGGCACATAGCAATCAGCCCCAGCATTTT. This chain uses TRBV5-1 with TRBJ1-5; D ambiguous. V shed 0 bases and J shed 0 bases, with 16 bases lying between them. CDR1 and CDR2 from the germline V gene are SGHRS and YFSETQ. CDR3 size: 18 residues.

The CDR3 coding sequence is TGCAGTGCTAGAGTACAGGACAGGGGAGACGTCGAAGCTTTCTTT. It is translated as CSARVQDRGDVEAFF. V usage is TRBV20-1 and J usage is TRBJ1-1, with 9 bases fitting TRBD1. Germline-derived CDR1 and CDR2 are DFQATT and SNEGSKA (reference sequence). The CDR3 consists of 15 residues. V shed 1 base and J 8 bases; nucleotides not matched to a gene: 11.

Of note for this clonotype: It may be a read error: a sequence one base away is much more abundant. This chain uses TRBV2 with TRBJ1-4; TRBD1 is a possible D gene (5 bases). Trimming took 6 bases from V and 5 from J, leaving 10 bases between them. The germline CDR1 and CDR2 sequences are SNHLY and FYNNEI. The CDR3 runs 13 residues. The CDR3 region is CASRQDVNEKLFF. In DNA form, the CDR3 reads TGTGCCAGCAGACAGGACGTCAATGAAAAACTGTTTTTT.

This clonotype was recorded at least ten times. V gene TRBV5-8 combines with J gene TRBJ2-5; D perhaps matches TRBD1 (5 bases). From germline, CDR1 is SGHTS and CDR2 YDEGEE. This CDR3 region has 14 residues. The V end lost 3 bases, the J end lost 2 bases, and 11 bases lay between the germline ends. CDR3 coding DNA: TGTGCCAGCAGCTCGACAGCCTTTCAAGAGACCCAGTACTTC. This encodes CASSSTAFQETQYF.

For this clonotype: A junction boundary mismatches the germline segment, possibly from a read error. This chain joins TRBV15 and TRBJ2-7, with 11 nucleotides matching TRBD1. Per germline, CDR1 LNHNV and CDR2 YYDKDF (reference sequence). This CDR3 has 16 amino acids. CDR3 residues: CATGRGRGQGAHEQYF. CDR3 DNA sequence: TGTGCCACCGGCAGAGGGAGAGGACAGGGGGCTCACGAGCAGTACTTC.

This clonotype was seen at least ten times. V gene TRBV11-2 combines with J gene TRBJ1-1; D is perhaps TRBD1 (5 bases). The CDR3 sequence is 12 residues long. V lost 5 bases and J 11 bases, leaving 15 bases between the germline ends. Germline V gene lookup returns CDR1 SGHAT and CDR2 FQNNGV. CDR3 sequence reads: CASSPAGGRAFF. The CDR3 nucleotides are TGTGCCAGCAGCCCCGCCGGGGGGAGGGCTTTCTTT.

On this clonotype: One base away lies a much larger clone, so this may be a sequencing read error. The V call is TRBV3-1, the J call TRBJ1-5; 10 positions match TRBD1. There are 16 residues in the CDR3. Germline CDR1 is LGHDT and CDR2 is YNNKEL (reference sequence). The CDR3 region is CASRQEGQGSNQPQHF. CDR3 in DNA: TGTGCCAGCCGCCAGGAGGGACAGGGGAGCAATCAGCCCCAGCATTTT.

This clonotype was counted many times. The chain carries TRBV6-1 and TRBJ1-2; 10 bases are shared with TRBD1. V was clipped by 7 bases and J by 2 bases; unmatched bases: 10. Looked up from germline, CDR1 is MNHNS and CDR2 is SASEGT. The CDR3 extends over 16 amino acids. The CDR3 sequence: CASTLGGQGSNYGYTF. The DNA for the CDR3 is TGTGCCAGCACCCTAGGGGGACAGGGGTCGAACTATGGCTACACCTTC.

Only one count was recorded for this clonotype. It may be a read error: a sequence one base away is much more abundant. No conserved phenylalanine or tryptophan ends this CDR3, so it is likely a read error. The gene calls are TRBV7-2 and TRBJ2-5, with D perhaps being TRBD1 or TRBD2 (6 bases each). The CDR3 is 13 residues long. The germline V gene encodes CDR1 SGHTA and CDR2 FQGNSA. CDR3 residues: CASSWGARETQYL. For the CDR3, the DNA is TGCGCCAGCAGCTGGGGGGCCCGGGAGACCCAGTACCTC.

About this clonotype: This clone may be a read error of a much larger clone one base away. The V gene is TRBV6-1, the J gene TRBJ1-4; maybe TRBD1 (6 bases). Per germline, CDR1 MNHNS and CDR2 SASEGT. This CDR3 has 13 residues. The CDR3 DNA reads TGTGCCAGCGGGTCCATACAGGGTGAAAAACTGCTTTTT. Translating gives CASGSIQGEKLLF.

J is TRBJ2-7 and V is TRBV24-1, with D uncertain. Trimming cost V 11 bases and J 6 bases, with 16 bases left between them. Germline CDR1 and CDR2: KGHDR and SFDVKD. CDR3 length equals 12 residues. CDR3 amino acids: CASASWNGEQYF. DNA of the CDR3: TGTGCCAGCGCTTCGTGGAACGGCGAGCAGTACTTC.

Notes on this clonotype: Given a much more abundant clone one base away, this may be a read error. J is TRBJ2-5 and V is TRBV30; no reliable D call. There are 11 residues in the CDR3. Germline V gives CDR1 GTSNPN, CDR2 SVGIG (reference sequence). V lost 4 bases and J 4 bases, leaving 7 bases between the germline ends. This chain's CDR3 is CAWTDGETQYF. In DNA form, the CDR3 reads TGTGCCTGGACTGACGGAGAGACCCAGTACTTC.

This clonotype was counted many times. CDR3: CASSGGSNEQFF. The CDR3 DNA reads TGTGCCAGCAGTGGGGGCTCCAATGAGCAGTTCTTC. The gene calls are TRBV2 and TRBJ2-1, with a possible D match to TRBD1 (5 bases). The CDR3 spans 12 residues. Trimming pared 4 bases from V and 6 bases from J, leaving 7 bases between. Germline assignment: CDR1 SNHLY and CDR2 FYNNEI.

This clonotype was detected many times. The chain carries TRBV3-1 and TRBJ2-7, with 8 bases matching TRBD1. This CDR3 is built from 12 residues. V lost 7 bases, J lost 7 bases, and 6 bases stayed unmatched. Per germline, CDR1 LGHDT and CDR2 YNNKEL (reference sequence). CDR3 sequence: CASKQGASEQYF. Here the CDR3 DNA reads TGTGCCAGCAAGCAGGGGGCGTCTGAGCAGTACTTC.

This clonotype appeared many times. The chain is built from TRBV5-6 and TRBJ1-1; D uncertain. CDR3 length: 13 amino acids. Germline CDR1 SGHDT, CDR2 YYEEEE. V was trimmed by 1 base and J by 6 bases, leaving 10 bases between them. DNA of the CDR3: TGTGCCAGCAGCTTGCCCCGACACCCTGAAGCTTTCTTT. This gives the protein CASSLPRHPEAFF.

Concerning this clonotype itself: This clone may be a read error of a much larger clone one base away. Here the CDR3 reads CARSPEGAGGHTQYF. CDR3 in DNA: TGTGCCCGCAGCCCGGAGGGGGCGGGGGGTCATACGCAGTATTTT. The genes are TRBV9 and TRBJ2-3; D may be TRBD2 (8 bases). The CDR3 loop spans 15 amino acids. Germline CDR1 and CDR2: SGDLS and YYNGEE.

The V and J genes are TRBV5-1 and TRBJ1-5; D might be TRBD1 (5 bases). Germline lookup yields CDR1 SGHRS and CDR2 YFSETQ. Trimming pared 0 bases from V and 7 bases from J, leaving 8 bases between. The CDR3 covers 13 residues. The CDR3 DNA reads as TGCGCCAGCAGCTTGGAAGGGGAGCAGCCCCAGCATTTT. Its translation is CASSLEGEQPQHF.